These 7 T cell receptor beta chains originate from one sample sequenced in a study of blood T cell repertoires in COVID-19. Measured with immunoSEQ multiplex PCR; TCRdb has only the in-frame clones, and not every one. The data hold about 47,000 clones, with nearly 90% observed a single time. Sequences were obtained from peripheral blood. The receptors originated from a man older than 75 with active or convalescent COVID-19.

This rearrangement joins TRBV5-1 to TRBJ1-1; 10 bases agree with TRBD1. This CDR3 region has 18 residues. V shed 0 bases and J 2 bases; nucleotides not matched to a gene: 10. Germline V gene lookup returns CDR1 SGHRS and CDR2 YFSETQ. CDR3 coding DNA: TGCGCCAGCAGCTTGGCCGGGGGACAGGGGCTCGAAAACACTGAAGCTTTCTTT. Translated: CASSLAGGQGLENTEAFF.

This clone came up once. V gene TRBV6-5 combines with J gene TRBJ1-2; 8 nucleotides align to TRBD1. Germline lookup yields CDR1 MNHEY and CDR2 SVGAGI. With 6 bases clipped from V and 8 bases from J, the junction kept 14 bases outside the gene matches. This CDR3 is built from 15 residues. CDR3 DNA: TGTGCCAGCAGCTATCAGGGGGCGCGGACCGGCGGCTACACCTTC. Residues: CASSYQGARTGGYTF.

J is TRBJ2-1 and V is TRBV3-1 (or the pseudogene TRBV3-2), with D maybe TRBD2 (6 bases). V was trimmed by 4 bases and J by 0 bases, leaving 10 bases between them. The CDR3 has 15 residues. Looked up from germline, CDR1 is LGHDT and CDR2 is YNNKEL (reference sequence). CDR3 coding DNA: TGTGCCAGCAGCCTGGGGGGTAGCTCCTACAATGAGCAGTTCTTC. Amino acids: CASSLGGSSYNEQFF.

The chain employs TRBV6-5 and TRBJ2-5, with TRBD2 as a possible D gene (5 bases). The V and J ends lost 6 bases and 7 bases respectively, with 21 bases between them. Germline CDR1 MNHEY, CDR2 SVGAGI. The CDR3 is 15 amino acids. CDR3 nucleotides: TGTGCCAGCAGCTCCCCAGGCCGGGGTGTGTTGACCCAGTACTTC. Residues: CASSSPGRGVLTQYF.

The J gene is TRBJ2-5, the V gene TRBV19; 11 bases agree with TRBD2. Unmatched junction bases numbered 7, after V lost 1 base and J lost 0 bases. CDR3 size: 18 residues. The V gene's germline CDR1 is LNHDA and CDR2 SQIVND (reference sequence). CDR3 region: CASSIVWTSGRDQETQYF. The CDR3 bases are TGTGCCAGTAGTATAGTGTGGACTAGCGGGCGTGACCAAGAGACCCAGTACTTC.

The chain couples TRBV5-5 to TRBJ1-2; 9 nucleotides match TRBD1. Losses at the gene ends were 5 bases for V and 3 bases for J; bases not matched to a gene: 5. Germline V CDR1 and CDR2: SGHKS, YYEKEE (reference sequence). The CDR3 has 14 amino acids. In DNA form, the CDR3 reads TGTGCCAGCAGGCTGACAGGGGGGGACTATGGCTACACCTTC. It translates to CASRLTGGDYGYTF.

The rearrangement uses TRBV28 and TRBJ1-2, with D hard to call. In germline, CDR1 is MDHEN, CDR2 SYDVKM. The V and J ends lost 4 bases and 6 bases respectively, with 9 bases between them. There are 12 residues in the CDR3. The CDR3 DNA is TGTGCCAGCAGTTCAATCCGGGATGGCTACACCTTC. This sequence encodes CASSSIRDGYTF.